A single sample gave rise to the 5 T cell receptor beta chains below, sequenced in a study of a mutant IDH1 vaccine in newly diagnosed glioma. Here immunoSEQ multiplex PCR was the method, and the copy in TCRdb shows in-frame clones only, minus some. Among approximately 31,000 clones listed, roughly 84% were seen once. Time point noted: week 47, end of study. Doses consisted of 300 ug of mutant IDH1 20-mer peptide each, paired with topical imiquimod. Their recognized antigens are unknown. This specimen was PBMCs, taken from a glioma patient whose treatment included an IDH1 peptide vaccine. The source is a man younger than 45 with glioma.

The chain employs TRBV5-6 and TRBJ1-1; no firm D call. This CDR3 is 13 amino acids long. The ends were cut back, 0 bases at V and 11 bases at J, with 14 bases in the middle. The germline V gene has CDR1 SGHDT and CDR2 YYEEEE. The DNA of the CDR3 is TGTGCCAGCAGCTTGGGACTCACGCGGGAGGCTTTCTTT. The encoded protein is CASSLGLTREAFF.

As to this clone: This could be a read error, since a much larger clone is one nucleotide away. This sequence joins TRBV6-1 and TRBJ1-5, with unresolved D. Per the germline V gene, CDR1 is MNHNS and CDR2 is SASEGT. The CDR3 covers 12 residues. Trimming stripped 6 bases from V and 0 bases from J, with 3 bases between. CDR3 loop: CASRDSNQPQHF. CDR3 nucleotide sequence: TGTGCCAGCAGGGATAGCAATCAGCCCCAGCATTTT.

The rearrangement joins TRBV2 to TRBJ1-4, with D hard to call. The V gene lost 1 base and the J gene lost 7 bases, with 1 base spanning the gap. Germline V CDR1 and CDR2: SNHLY, FYNNEI. The length of the CDR3 is 11 residues. The CDR3 sequence: CASSEGEKLFF. In DNA form, the CDR3 reads TGTGCCAGCAGTGAAGGTGAAAAACTGTTTTTT.

The chain links TRBV27 to TRBJ2-7; TRBD1 aligns across 7 bases. This CDR3 region has 14 residues. Germline V gene sequence: CDR1 MNHEY, CDR2 SMNVEV (reference sequence). V lost 5 bases and J lost 0; bases outside the gene matches: 4. CDR3: CASSRDRNSYEQYF. In nucleotides, the CDR3 is TGTGCCAGCAGTCGGGACAGAAACTCCTACGAGCAGTACTTC.

The chain carries TRBV6-4 and TRBJ1-1, with a weak D call TRBD1 (5 bases). Looked up from germline, CDR1 is MRHNA and CDR2 is SNTAGT. V dropped 7 bases and J dropped 1 base, with 10 bases sitting between them. The CDR3 consists of 13 residues. The CDR3 sequence: CASTSGENTEAFF. The DNA of the CDR3 is TGTGCCAGCACTTCGGGGGAGAACACTGAAGCTTTCTTT.